These 4 T cell receptor beta chains share one sample of origin, sequenced in a study of cytomegalovirus exposure and HLA in healthy donors. TCRdb keeps only in-frame clones here, not all; method: immunoSEQ multiplex PCR. The sample lists about 310,000 clones, approximately 86% seen once, with around 0.88% in the top ten. The sample was PBMCs. The receptors shown here come from a man aged 25-45 years in good health and CMV-seronegative.

The chain carries TRBV7-9 and TRBJ1-3; 9 nucleotides match TRBD1. From germline, CDR1 is SEHNR and CDR2 FQNEAQ (reference sequence). The CDR3 is 16 residues long. After removal of 5 bases from V and 2 bases from J, the junction contained 7 bases not matched to a gene. CDR3 protein: CASSDITGGAGNTIYF. The CDR3 DNA is TGTGCCAGCAGCGATATTACAGGGGGCGCTGGAAACACCATATATTTT.

V and J are TRBV5-1 and TRBJ1-2; TRBD1 is a possible D gene (5 bases). The CDR3 sequence is 17 residues long. CDR1 is SGHRS and CDR2 is YFSETQ in the germline V gene. The V end was cut by 2 bases, the J end by 1 base, with 18 bases between. The CDR3 spells CASSFATGHDLNYGYTF. DNA for the CDR3: TGCGCCAGCAGCTTCGCAACAGGCCACGACCTTAACTATGGCTACACCTTC. Based on the CDR3 plus reference TRBV5-1 and TRBJ1-2, the full variable domain is KAGVTQTPRYLIKTRGQQVTLSCSPISGHRSVSWYQQTPGQGLQFLFEYFSETQRNKGNFPGRFSGRQFSNSRSEMNVSTLELGDSALYLCASSFATGHDLNYGYTFGSGTRLTVV.

The rearrangement uses TRBV10-3 and TRBJ1-4; TRBD1 might be the D (5 bases). CDR1 is ENHRY and CDR2 is SYGVKD in the germline V gene. This CDR3 is 13 amino acids long. Deletions cut 5 bases from V and 3 bases from J, with 7 bases between. Here the CDR3 DNA reads TGTGCCATCAGTCAAGGGGCTAATGAAAAACTGTTTTTT. It codes for CAISQGANEKLFF.

The chain uses TRBV6-6 and TRBJ2-7; the D gene is possibly TRBD2 (7 bases). V was cut by 4 bases and J by 0 bases, with 13 bases left in between. CDR3 size: 15 residues. Germline-derived CDR1 and CDR2 are MNHNY and SVGAGI (reference sequence). The CDR3 loop is CASSLQGGSSYEQYF. The CDR3 coding sequence is TGTGCCAGCAGTTTACAGGGCGGGAGCTCCTACGAGCAGTACTTC.